The clone carrying this T cell receptor beta chain occurred many times. Its target is unknown. TCRdb fed the 5' RACE reads into MiXCR, producing one record per CDR3 protein. The repertoire consists of around 430,000 distinct CDR3 sequences, with roughly 18% occurring once and the leading ten covering over 0.9%. This record belongs to a study of CD8 T cells in ankylosing spondylitis. General study results and limits: Matched ankylosing spondylitis synovial fluid reportedly showed significant enrichment of disease-linked clones. Disease-linked clones displayed a CD8+ phenotype and appeared relatively rarely in peripheral blood. What seemed typical of ankylosing spondylitis blood was a TCR beta motif built from several highly homologous variants.

Trimming cost V 1 base and J 11 bases, with 11 bases left between them. The CDR3 sequence is 12 residues long. The germline V gene encodes CDR1 KGHSH and CDR2 LQKENI. The rearrangement joins TRBV18 to TRBJ1-1; D might be TRBD1 (5 bases). The TCR originated in a male donor with ankylosing spondylitis. The sample was blood, either unsorted or a sorted T cell fraction (not recorded which). Here the CDR3 DNA reads TGTGCCAGCTCACCACAGGGGAGGCGGGCTTTCTTT. Amino acids: CASSPQGRRAFF.